The next 30 T cell receptor beta chains were all read from a single sample in a study of T cells expressing NK-cell markers. TCRdb re-called the 5' RACE reads; one entry per CDR3 protein, DNA not given. The table lists more than 250,000 distinct CDR3 sequences. Material for sequencing was blood T cells: a sorted CD56 or NKG2C T cell subset, CD4+ or CD8+ T cells, or bulk PBMC T cells (not recorded which). These receptors were obtained from a man in his late teens or twenties in good health.

The CDR3 is CSVATGDEKLFF. The chain has TRBV29-1 and TRBJ1-4; the D call of TRBD1 rests on TCRdb alone, since no DNA is present to check it. CDR1 and CDR2 (germline): SQVTM, ANQGSEA. The CDR3 loop spans 12 amino acids.

The chain has TRBV7-2 and TRBJ1-4; the TCRdb call, TRBD1, lacks DNA for checking. This CDR3 is built from 14 residues. Germline CDR1 and CDR2: SGHTA and FQGNSA. The CDR3 spells CASSSTGSGEKLFF.

This chain connects TRBV29-1 to TRBJ1-2. The CDR3 covers 11 residues. Germline assignment: CDR1 SQVTM and CDR2 ANQGSEA. The CDR3 here is CSVAVLYGYTF.

The rearrangement links TRBV6-1 to TRBJ1-2; TCRdb returns TRBD1, unconfirmable since there is no DNA. The CDR3 consists of 14 residues. Germline V gene lookup returns CDR1 MNHNS and CDR2 SASEGT. The CDR3 loop is CASSTPTGTYGYTF.

J is TRBJ2-2 and V is TRBV30. Germline CDR1 reads GTSNPN; CDR2 reads SVGIG (reference sequence). The CDR3 has 14 amino acids. CDR3 protein: CAWTGQTNTGELFF. The full variable domain, its missing parts supplied by reference TRBV30 and TRBJ2-2, is SQTIHQWPATLVQPVGSPLSLECTVEGTSNPNLYWYRQAAGRGLQLLFYSVGIGQISSEVPQNLSASRPQDRQFILSSKKLLLSDSGFYLCAWTGQTNTGELFFGEGSRLTVL.

The genes are TRBV11-2 and TRBJ2-2. The CDR3 runs 16 residues. The germline V gene encodes CDR1 SGHAT and CDR2 FQNNGV. The chain's CDR3 is CASSLKRSLNTGELFF.

The rearrangement uses TRBV10-3 and TRBJ1-1. The CDR3 contains 15 residues. Germline-derived CDR1 and CDR2 are ENHRY and SYGVKD. The CDR3 spells CAISESMFRDTEAFF.

The CDR3 reads CSAGTAGSGYTF. The chain carries TRBV29-1 and TRBJ1-2; TCRdb calls TRBD1, which cannot be checked without DNA. From germline, CDR1 is SQVTM and CDR2 ANQGSEA. This CDR3 comprises 12 residues.

The CDR3 spells CSARDLRGQGARETQYF. This sequence joins TRBV20-1 and TRBJ2-5; checking the TCRdb D call of TRBD1 is not possible without DNA. CDR1 DFQATT and CDR2 SNEGSKA come from the germline V gene (reference sequence). This CDR3 has 17 residues.

The rearrangement uses TRBV20-1 and TRBJ2-1. Germline CDR1 is DFQATT and CDR2 is SNEGSKA (reference sequence). The length of the CDR3 is 17 residues. CDR3 loop: CSASDPDPWVSYNEQFF.

V usage is TRBV19 and J usage is TRBJ2-1; TCRdb selects TRBD2, and the lack of DNA leaves this call unchecked. CDR1 is LNHDA, CDR2 SQIVND, per germline (reference sequence). The CDR3 contains 16 residues. The chain's CDR3 is CASSALGTSGRNEQFF.

The chain links TRBV20-1 to TRBJ1-4; TCRdb's D call, TRBD1, is unchecked because there is no DNA. The germline CDR1 and CDR2 sequences are DFQATT and SNEGSKA (reference sequence). This CDR3 comprises 15 residues. The CDR3 loop is CSAQRRAQSNEKLFF.

The J gene is TRBJ2-3, the V gene TRBV20-1; without DNA, the TCRdb call of TRBD2 cannot be checked. The germline gives CDR1 DFQATT, CDR2 SNEGSKA (reference sequence). The CDR3 extends over 17 amino acids. CDR3 sequence reads: CSARDRGREAFRYTQYF.

The chain combines TRBV10-3 with TRBJ2-4; TCRdb's D call, TRBD2, is unchecked because there is no DNA. The CDR3 runs to 13 residues. Germline CDR1 and CDR2: ENHRY and SYGVKD. The chain's CDR3 is CAPGGPSSHIQYF.

This chain links TRBV19 with TRBJ2-7. CDR3 length: 17 amino acids. CDR1 and CDR2 (germline): LNHDA, SQIVND (reference sequence). The CDR3: CASSISSTLLRGYEQYF.

This chain links TRBV15 with TRBJ1-5; the D call of TRBD1 rests on TCRdb alone, since no DNA is present to check it. Germline lookup yields CDR1 LNHNV and CDR2 YYDKDF (reference sequence). The CDR3 consists of 16 residues. CDR3 sequence: CATSRKDRALGQPQHF.

The rearrangement uses TRBV20-1 and TRBJ1-4; the D call from TCRdb, TRBD1, cannot be confirmed without DNA. CDR3 size: 14 residues. The germline V gene has CDR1 DFQATT and CDR2 SNEGSKA (reference sequence). CDR3 sequence reads: CSARDGGALEKLFF.

The chain couples TRBV12-3 or TRBV12-4 to TRBJ1-3. The CDR3 totals 13 residues. The CDR3 protein is CASSLSGGNTIYF.

The genes are TRBV14 and TRBJ2-7; lacking DNA, the TRBD1 call made by TCRdb goes unchecked. This CDR3 has 15 residues. Germline V gene sequence: CDR1 SGHDN, CDR2 FVKESK. The chain's CDR3 is CASSQAMGQVHEQYF.

This sequence joins TRBV6-2 or TRBV6-3 and TRBJ2-1; TCRdb picks TRBD2, but there is no DNA to check that call. Germline CDR1 reads MNHEY; CDR2 reads SVGEGT. CDR3 length equals 19 residues. Here the CDR3 reads CASRHPGLAGGPLYNEQFF.

This CDR3 is CSAIKGGLTYNEQFF. The chain employs TRBV20-1 and TRBJ2-1; TCRdb reports TRBD2, a call that lacks DNA to check it against. Per germline, CDR1 DFQATT and CDR2 SNEGSKA (reference sequence). The CDR3 contains 15 residues.

This chain connects TRBV28 to TRBJ1-5. This CDR3 is 15 amino acids long. Germline values: CDR1 MDHEN, CDR2 SYDVKM. The CDR3 protein is CASRMAGYSNQPQHF.

This chain uses TRBV29-1 with TRBJ2-1; TCRdb's assignment of TRBD1 cannot be checked, as there is no DNA. The CDR3 runs 16 residues. Germline V gene data show CDR1 as SQVTM and CDR2 as ANQGSEA. CDR3 loop: CSGAILRGLTYNEQFF.

The chain employs TRBV20-1 and TRBJ2-5; without DNA, the TCRdb call of TRBD1 cannot be checked. Germline V gene lookup returns CDR1 DFQATT and CDR2 SNEGSKA (reference sequence). The CDR3 has 14 amino acids. The CDR3 sequence: CSARDPGPGKTQYF.

This sequence joins TRBV6-5 and TRBJ2-5; the D call of TRBD1 rests on TCRdb alone, since no DNA is present to check it. The germline gives CDR1 MNHEY, CDR2 SVGAGI. The CDR3 contains 15 residues. The CDR3 is CASSSADRGLETQYF.

The gene calls are TRBV7-2 and TRBJ2-5. CDR1 and CDR2 from the germline V gene are SGHTA and FQGNSA. The CDR3 runs to 12 residues. CDR3 protein: CASSLGGSGQYF.

This chain links TRBV12-3 or TRBV12-4 with TRBJ2-1; the TRBD1 assignment by TCRdb is unverifiable without DNA. The CDR3 sequence is 15 residues long. CDR3 sequence: CATYTGAGVINEQFF.

The genes are TRBV5-1 and TRBJ2-7; TCRdb's D call of TRBD1 is untestable without DNA. Germline V gene data show CDR1 as SGHRS and CDR2 as YFSETQ. The CDR3 length is 15 residues. The CDR3 loop reads CASSISPGSNYEQYF.

The chain has TRBV5-6 and TRBJ2-5; the D call from TCRdb, TRBD1, cannot be confirmed without DNA. Germline V lookup: CDR1 SGHDT, CDR2 YYEEEE. The CDR3 runs 15 residues. The CDR3 sequence is CASSGPFGTQETQYF.

The V and J genes are TRBV5-1 and TRBJ2-1; TCRdb's D gene call, TRBD2, goes unchecked for lack of DNA. CDR3 length: 18 amino acids. From germline, CDR1 is SGHRS and CDR2 YFSETQ. The CDR3 protein is CASSSQKSGLAGGNEQFF.